The 8 T cell receptor beta chains below were found in one sample sequenced in a study of beta chain features in type 1 diabetes. The isolated RNA, all of it, was reverse transcribed, so expressed TCRB transcripts were what got sequenced. Using immunoSEQ multiplex PCR, the repertoire was profiled, and TCRdb retains in-frame clones only, with some absent. The repertoire includes 200,000 to 250,000 clones, approximately 11% of them detected once, and 1% to 1.5% sits in the top ten. What was sequenced was central memory CD4+ T cells from blood. The receptors come from a man between 18 and 35 years old in good health.

This clone was seen repeatedly, ten times or more. The chain is built from TRBV25-1 and TRBJ2-1; a weak D match, TRBD1 (6 bases). This CDR3 contains 17 residues. V was pared by 4 bases and J by 2 bases, with 18 bases between. Germline V CDR1 and CDR2: MGHDK, SYGVNS. CDR3 sequence reads: CASSGPTGQKTYNEQFF. The CDR3 DNA sequence: TGTGCCAGCAGTGGCCCCACAGGGCAAAAAACCTACAATGAGCAGTTCTTC. The full variable domain, its missing parts supplied by reference TRBV25-1 and TRBJ2-1, is EADIYQTPRYLVIGTGKKITLECSQTMGHDKMYWYQQDPGMELHLIHYSYGVNSTEKGDLSSESTVSRIRTEHFPLTLESARPSHTSQYLCASSGPTGQKTYNEQFFGPGTRLTVL.

This clone has more than one count but fewer than ten. V and J are TRBV10-3 and TRBJ2-5, with TRBD1 as a possible D gene (6 bases). The CDR3 contains 13 residues. Germline values: CDR1 ENHRY, CDR2 SYGVKD. The V end was cut by 6 bases, the J end by 5 bases, with 13 bases between. CDR3 in DNA: TGTGCCATCAGCCACAGGGTTAGGGAGACCCAGTACTTC. It encodes CAISHRVRETQYF.

The J gene is TRBJ2-7, the V gene TRBV18, with D unresolved. V gave up 3 bases and J gave up 2 bases, with 5 bases separating them. This CDR3 has 12 residues. Looked up from germline, CDR1 is KGHSH and CDR2 is LQKENI. The CDR3 region has the DNA TGTGCCAGCTCACCCTTAACCTACGAGCAGTACTTC. Translation gives CASSPLTYEQYF.

The chain joins TRBV6-5 to TRBJ2-1, with 7 bases matching TRBD2. CDR1 and CDR2 (germline): MNHEY, SVGAGI. This CDR3 has 14 residues. J lost 5 bases, V lost 5 bases, and 6 bases had no gene match. The CDR3 nucleotides are TGTGCCAGCAGTCCTAGCGGTCTTAACAATGAGCAGTTCTTC. Protein product: CASSPSGLNNEQFF.

This clone has a handful of counts. V and J are TRBV25-1 and TRBJ2-5, with D uncertain. This CDR3 region has 18 residues. Trimming took 1 base from V and 1 from J, leaving 19 bases between them. Germline V lookup: CDR1 MGHDK, CDR2 SYGVNS. The CDR3 coding sequence is TGTGCCAGCAGTGAATTAGAAGGTGGTGCTGTTCCCCAAGAGACCCAGTACTTC. This gives the protein CASSELEGGAVPQETQYF.

The V gene is TRBV2, the J gene TRBJ2-1, with TRBD1 matching over 10 bases. With V trimmed by 6 bases and J by 0 bases, 2 bases remained unmatched. The CDR3 loop spans 15 amino acids. In germline, CDR1 is SNHLY, CDR2 FYNNEI. CDR3: CASSGDRGSYNEQFF. In DNA, the CDR3 is TGTGCCAGCAGCGGGGACAGGGGCTCCTACAATGAGCAGTTCTTC.

This clone appeared a few times. The V gene is TRBV10-3, the J gene TRBJ2-7, with TRBD1 identical over 9 bases. The ends lost 9 bases at V and 2 bases at J; junction bases unmatched: 8. The CDR3 runs to 14 residues. CDR1 is ENHRY, CDR2 SYGVKD, per germline. The CDR3 sequence: CAMKPGQGPYEQYF. The CDR3 nucleotides read TGTGCCATGAAGCCGGGACAGGGACCCTACGAGCAGTACTTC.

The chain recombines TRBV2 with TRBJ2-5, with D maybe TRBD2 (6 bases). The germline V and J ends were trimmed by 6 bases and 5 bases, with 19 bases remaining between them. The germline gives CDR1 SNHLY, CDR2 FYNNEI. There are 15 residues in the CDR3. CDR3 in amino acids: CASRGLHLTGETQYF. In DNA, the CDR3 is TGTGCCAGCAGAGGACTACACTTGACCGGGGAGACCCAGTACTTC. Drawing the rest from reference TRBV2 and TRBJ2-5, the complete variable domain is EPEVTQTPSHQVTQMGQEVILRCVPISNHLYFYWYRQILGQKVEFLVSFYNNEISEKSEIFDDQFSVERPDGSNFTLKIRSTKLEDSAMYFCASRGLHLTGETQYFGPGTRLLVL.